This note documents a single T cell receptor beta chain sequence. This clone was seen more than once but under ten times. Its binding antigen is unknown. It has no much larger one-base neighbor in the sample; base qualities were not kept. The library was produced with the immunoSEQ multiplex PCR assay. RNA was extracted from all samples and reverse transcribed into cDNA, which served as template for TCR sequencing. SuperScript III was used to make first-strand cDNA, primed with a 2:1 mix of oligo-dT and random hexamers. Amplification bias was assessed with a synthetic immune receptor repertoire, and residual bias was removed computationally. The study's own analysis went as follows. Raw reads were preprocessed for error removal, and CDR3 was defined according to IMGT conventions as running from the conserved cysteine to phenylalanine. To get clonality, Shannon entropy was normalized by log2 of the number of productive unique TCRs and the result was subtracted from 1. CD4 or CD8 identity of scalp clones was inferred by cross-referencing scalp TCRbeta sequences with sorted blood CD4 and CD8 repertoires. This is the immuneACCESS table as TCRdb keeps it, with only in-frame sequences that have V and J called. A part of the clones is gone; compared with another copy, unresolved V genes explain less than half, and the rest is unexplained. The V and J calls and clone size come from that table; D and trimming were worked out from the DNA. A total of about 200,000 clones appear in this sample, under 40% of them only once. The ten largest make up 0.48% of the sample.

Here V drops 4 bases and J drops 1 base, and the junction holds 3 bases not matched to any gene. The CDR3 measures 14 amino acids from cysteine to phenylalanine. Only the CDR3 DNA is retained, 42 bases long and in frame from the first base. Via the germline V gene, CDR1 is SQVTM and CDR2 ANQGSEA. This sample was included in a study of CD8+ T cells in alopecia areata (dated by TCRdb to 2016 to 2018). Regarding the complete study: The treated patients, all with moderate-to-severe alopecia areata, were enrolled in an open-label pilot trial of oral tofacitinib given at 5 to 10 mg twice daily. Patients stayed on tofacitinib for 6 to 18 months and then had 6 months of follow-up off drug so that delayed response and recurrence could be assessed. In treated patients, disease severity was measured using the SALT score, which gives the percentage of scalp surface area affected. High-throughput TCRbeta sequencing was used to examine T cell clonal expansion in alopecia areata in both the C3H/HeJ mouse model and human patients. In humans, TCRbeta sequencing was performed on scalp tissue and on sorted CD4+ and CD8+ peripheral blood T cells from healthy controls and from patients with patchy or totalis/universalis alopecia areata. Patients on tofacitinib were biopsied at baseline and after 4 and 24 weeks of treatment, and several of the patients also had a later scalp biopsy. Scalp clonality was compared across normal scalp (n=4), patchy alopecia areata scalp (n=8), and alopecia totalis/universalis scalp (n=8). RNA was obtained with the PAXgene miRNA kit for fixed scalp, the miRNeasy kit for PBMCs, and the RNeasy kit for mouse skin. TCRbeta CDR3 regions were amplified by immunoSEQ multiplex PCR with 35 Vbeta forward and 13 Jbeta reverse primers.

Overall results and qualifications from the work: Because the treated cohort was small and had only one nonresponder, larger studies are needed to examine links between baseline CD8+ expansion and response. Tofacitinib significantly decreased scalp clonality and the number of expanded CD8+ clones among the top 100 scalp clones. Unlike mouse skin, which is dominated by gammadelta T cells, normal human skin has resident alphabeta T cells that are also sequenced, and this complicates analysis of the scalp TCR repertoire. During tofacitinib treatment, many expanded lesional clones remained in scalp and blood, and this persistence may partly explain relapse after treatment is stopped. Lesional scalp, especially in alopecia totalis/universalis, showed higher clonality and more expanded CD8+ clones than normal scalp, suggesting antigenic drive. Shared TCR sequences between patients were less evident than in mice, which may be partly attributable to HLA diversity in the patient population.

The meaning of the sample's treatment or condition label: oral pan-JAK inhibitor, 5-10 mg twice daily. Lesional scalp punch biopsies and peripheral blood were collected from alopecia areata patients. PBMCs were isolated by density centrifugation and stained for CD3, CD4 and CD8, after which CD4+ and CD8+ T cells were sorted on a FACSAria. Here the chain combines TRBV29-1 and TRBJ2-7; TRBD1 agrees with 11 junctional bases. This sequence was found in a human donor with alopecia areata. Sequencing was performed on CD4+ T cells sorted from blood, taken at approximately week 30, from a patient treated with tofacitinib. The sequenced DNA is TGCAGCGTTGTTGGACAGGGGGCTTCCTACGAGCAGTACTTC. Its protein reads: CSVVGQGASYEQYF.